Sequencing of this TCR beta chain was carried out in a study of shared clonotypes between healthy human individuals. Only in-frame clones appear in the TCRdb table, and some are missing; sequencing was by immunoSEQ multiplex PCR. In the table there are around 1.5 million clones, roughly 98% of which are singletons. The CDR3 runs to 14 residues. This chain connects TRBV21-1 to TRBJ2-7; TRBD1 is the table's D call, not checked against the DNA. TRBV21-1 is a pseudogene locus. The sequenced sample consisted of naive CD4+ T cells sorted from blood. Subset of the sample: CD45RA+ positively selected. This clonotype was obtained from a young man in good health. The CDR3 coding sequence is TGTGCCAGCAGCCAAGGGGGCCGGTCCTACGAGCAGTACTTC. Protein product: CASSQGGRSYEQYF.